The 24 T cell receptor beta chains below were found in one sample sequenced in a study of CD8+ T cells in alopecia areata. As the sequencing template, cDNA was produced by extracting RNA and reverse transcribing it. Some clones are missing from TCRdb's copy, which holds only in-frame ones; the method was immunoSEQ multiplex PCR. There are around 110,000 clones in the sample, none observed a single time. The material sequenced was lesional skin. All receptors derive from a C3H/HeJ mouse with alopecia areata. Strain haplotype (MHC): H2-k.

Many counts were recorded for this clone. The germline and genes are mouse ones. The read gets to within 4 residues of the CDR3 end, and the germline J gene fills in the rest. J is TRBJ2-7 and V is TRBV13-3; 8 bases map to TRBD2. The CDR3 totals 13 residues. Germline CDR1 and CDR2: NNHDY and SYVADS. The chain's CDR3 is CASGEWGGYEQYF. The sequenced CDR3 bases are TGTGCCAGCGGAGAATGGGGGGGTTAT.

A few counts support this clone. Gene labels here are mouse ones. CDR3 DNA (partial): TGTGCCAGCAGTCCCCCCGGACAGGGAAGGGACGAA. It specifies CASSPPGQGRDE. The full CDR3 protein is CASSPPGQGRDERLFF. The V and J genes are TRBV19 and TRBJ1-4, with 8 bases that match TRBD1. The DNA ends 4 residues before the CDR3 does, and the rest of the CDR3 is filled in from the germline J gene. The CDR3 length is 16 residues. Germline V CDR1 and CDR2: FNHDT, SITEND (reference sequence). The V gene end was trimmed by 4 bases and the J gene end by 6 bases; junction bases not matched to a gene: 11.

As regards this clone: Mouse gene names apply. The DNA ends 4 residues before the CDR3 does, and the rest of the CDR3 is filled in from the germline J gene. V is TRBV13-3 and J is TRBJ2-5; TRBD2 matches at 11 bases. The CDR3 sequence is 17 residues long. Germline CDR1 reads NNHDY; CDR2 reads SYVADS. V lost 5 bases to trimming and J lost 0 bases; unmatched junction nucleotides: 8. CDR3 bases read: TGTGCCAGCAGCCTTGGACTGGGGGGCCGGAACCAAGAC. This sequence encodes CASSLGLGGRNQD. The whole CDR3 sequence is CASSLGLGGRNQDTQYF. Together with reference TRBV13-3 and TRBJ2-5, the CDR3 gives the full variable domain: EAAVTQSPRSKVAVTGGKVTLSCHQTNNHDYMYWYRQDTGHGLRLIHYSYVADSTEKGDIPDGYKASRPSQENFSLILELASLSQTAVYFCASSLGLGGRNQDTQYFGPGTRLLVL.

This clone showed up just a few times. These gene names are mouse names. The CDR3 end is not reached by the read, which stops 4 residues before it; the germline J gene fills it in. This rearrangement joins TRBV1 to TRBJ2-1, with D tentatively TRBD1 (6 bases). From germline, CDR1 is NSQYPW and CDR2 LRSPGD (reference sequence). This CDR3 contains 13 residues. CDR3 region: CTCSAWRGAEQFF. The CDR3 DNA, read in part, is TGCACCTGCAGTGCGTGGAGGGGGGCT.

This clone was detected many times. Germline and genes here are mouse. The read terminates 4 residues ahead of where the CDR3 ends, so the germline J gene completes it. The chain links TRBV13-3 to TRBJ2-7, with TRBD2 as a possible D gene (6 bases). This CDR3 is built from 14 residues. V was pared by 8 bases and J by 0 bases, with 15 bases between. CDR1 is NNHDY and CDR2 is SYVADS in the germline V gene. CDR3 protein: CASLGGGSSYEQYF. CDR3 DNA (partial): TGTGCCAGTCTGGGTGGGGGAAGCTCCTAT.

This clone occurred many times. Genes here carry mouse names. CDR3 sequence reads: CASSDYGGASAETLYF. The CDR3 bases that were read are TGTGCCAGCAGTGATTACGGGGGGGCGAGTGCAGAA. J is TRBJ2-3 and V is TRBV13-3; 8 positions match TRBD2. The sequence runs out 4 residues before the end of the CDR3; the remainder is reconstructed from the germline J gene. This CDR3 contains 16 residues. Trimming at V came to 1 base and at J to 0 bases, leaving 4 bases not matched to a gene. CDR1 and CDR2 from the germline V gene are NNHDY and SYVADS.

In this sample, this clone turned up a few times. The gene names given are mouse names. The read is 4 residues too short to cover the CDR3 end, so that end is filled in from the germline J gene. The chain combines TRBV13-2 with TRBJ2-5; 9 bases align to TRBD1. Germline-derived CDR1 and CDR2 are NNHNN and SYGAGS (reference sequence). The CDR3 spans 14 residues. The CDR3 loop is CASGGGDRADTQYF. The part of the CDR3 DNA that was read is TGTGCCAGCGGTGGTGGGGACAGGGCAGAC.

This clone turned up a few times. The listed TCRdb protein conflicts with the DNA translation at residue 11, and the protein shown is translated directly from the DNA. These gene names are mouse names. The read gets to within 3 residues of the CDR3 end, and the germline J gene fills in the rest. The rearrangement joins TRBV1 to TRBJ1-6; D gene uncertain. TRBJ1-6 is marked as an open reading frame, function uncertain. From germline, CDR1 is NSQYPW and CDR2 LRSPGD (reference sequence). V was cut by 3 bases and J by 7 bases, with 10 bases left in between. The CDR3 sequence is 14 residues long. CDR3 DNA, as far as it was read: TGCACCTGCAGTGCCCCACAGCTAAATTCGCCC. This codes for CTCSAPQLNSP. The CDR3 reads in full as CTCSAPQLNSPLYF.

About this clone itself: The germline and genes are mouse ones. The read gets to within 4 residues of the CDR3 end, and the germline J gene fills in the rest. The chain is built from TRBV16 and TRBJ2-7; possible D gene TRBD2, 7 bases. The CDR3 is 15 amino acids. The germline V gene encodes CDR1 SGHSA and CDR2 FRNQAP. Trimming pared 1 base from V and 0 bases from J, leaving 10 bases between. The CDR3 is CASSLGGGGSYEQYF. CDR3 DNA (partial): TGTGCAAGCAGCTTAGGAGGGGGGGGCTCCTAT. Combining the CDR3 with reference TRBV16 and TRBJ2-7 gives the whole variable domain NAGVIQTPRHKVTGKGQEATLWCEPISGHSAVFWYRQTIVQGLEFLTYFRNQAPIDDSGMPKERFSAQMPNQSHSTLKIQSTQPQDSAVYLCASSLGGGGSYEQYFGPGTRLTVL.

This clone was counted only a few times. Germline and genes here are mouse. The CDR3 sequence is CTCSGGQGPEVFF. CDR3 DNA, as far as it was read: TGCACCTGCAGTGGCGGACAGGGCCCA. V and J are TRBV1 and TRBJ1-1, with 8 bases that match TRBD1. The CDR3 extends 4 residues past the end of the read, so its final part is completed from the germline J gene. Germline lookup yields CDR1 NSQYPW and CDR2 LRSPGD (reference sequence). The CDR3 has 13 residues.

In its sample, this clone was seen many times. Each gene name is a mouse one. The read ends 4 residues early relative to the CDR3; the germline J gene fills the gap. The chain couples TRBV13-3 to TRBJ2-7, with TRBD1 as a possible D gene (6 bases). The CDR3 consists of 15 residues. V shed 0 bases and J shed 3 bases, with 13 bases lying between them. Germline-derived CDR1 and CDR2 are NNHDY and SYVADS. The CDR3 loop is CASSDAGTKSYEQYF. CDR3 DNA, as far as it was read: TGTGCCAGCAGTGATGCCGGGACAAAGAGCTAT.

The table lists this clone with a few counts. Germline and genes: mouse. The read stops 4 residues short of the end of the CDR3; the missing end is completed from the germline J gene. V is TRBV13-1 and J is TRBJ1-2; 10 positions match TRBD1. Trimming cost V 3 bases and J 0 bases; bases outside gene matches: 2. The CDR3 is made up of 15 amino acids. From germline, CDR1 is NSHNY and CDR2 SYGAGN. Here the CDR3 reads CASSGTGGANSDYTF. The CDR3 bases that were read are TGTGCCAGCAGTGGGACAGGGGGAGCAAACTCC.

Of note for this clone: The gene names given are mouse names. The read ends 4 residues shy of where the CDR3 ends; the end is completed using the germline J gene. The rearrangement uses TRBV13-1 and TRBJ2-2; D possibly corresponds to TRBD1 (5 bases). Germline CDR1 is NSHNY and CDR2 is SYGAGN. The CDR3 sequence is 15 residues long. Trimming removed 2 bases from V and 0 bases from J, with 8 bases in between. The CDR3 spells CASSESTANTGQLYF. Partial CDR3 DNA: TGTGCCAGCAGTGAATCGACAGCAAACACCGGG.

As concerns this clone: The genes are named according to mouse. The read stops 4 residues short of the end of the CDR3; the missing end is completed from the germline J gene. The rearrangement links TRBV13-3 to TRBJ2-7; 13 bases fit TRBD2. The V gene's germline CDR1 is NNHDY and CDR2 SYVADS. The CDR3 extends over 16 amino acids. V shed 0 bases, J shed 0 bases, and the junction held 0 bases outside the gene matches. CDR3 bases read: TGTGCCAGCAGTGATGGGACTGGGGGGGCCTCCTAT. It translates to CASSDGTGGASY. The complete CDR3 protein is CASSDGTGGASYEQYF.

In its sample, this clone was seen a few times. Gene names and germline match the mouse. The read halts 4 residues ahead of the CDR3 end, with the missing end drawn from the germline J gene. V usage is TRBV31 and J usage is TRBJ1-2; D might be TRBD1 (6 bases). The germline V and J ends were trimmed by 1 base and 3 bases, with 12 bases remaining between them. The CDR3 is 14 amino acids. Germline CDR1 reads GKSSPN; CDR2 reads SITVG. The CDR3 loop reads CAWSPGGLDSDYTF. The sequenced part of the CDR3 DNA is TGTGCCTGGAGTCCCGGGGGGCTGGACTCC.

Concerning this clone: The gene names given are mouse names. CDR3 loop: CTCSARTGGHTGQLYF. The DNA read from the CDR3 is TGCACCTGCAGTGCTCGGACAGGGGGCCACACCGGG. The chain recombines TRBV1 with TRBJ2-2; 11 bases are shared with TRBD1. The DNA ends 4 residues before the CDR3 does, and the rest of the CDR3 is filled in from the germline J gene. This CDR3 region has 16 residues. Germline V gives CDR1 NSQYPW, CDR2 LRSPGD (reference sequence). With 3 bases clipped from V and 3 bases from J, the junction kept 3 bases outside the gene matches. The entire variable domain, with the rest obtained from reference TRBV1 and TRBJ2-2, is as follows: VTLLEQNPRWRLVPRGQAVNLRCILKNSQYPWMSWYQQDLQKQLQWLFTLRSPGDKEVKSLPGADYLATRVTDTELRLQVANMSQGRTLYCTCSARTGGHTGQLYFGEGSKLTVL.

This clone was counted only a few times. Gene names denote mouse genes. The missing CDR3 end, 4 residues past where the read stops, is filled in from the germline J gene. The chain employs TRBV17 and TRBJ2-4, with 7 nucleotides matching TRBD2. J lost 0 bases, V lost 3 bases, and 3 bases had no gene match. This CDR3 contains 15 residues. CDR1 and CDR2 (germline): MNHDT, YYDKIL. CDR3 sequence reads: CASSSSWGSQNTLYF. CDR3 bases read: TGTGCTAGCAGTAGCTCCTGGGGGAGTCAAAAC.

This clone was counted between two and nine times. TCRdb lists a protein that is different at residue 13 from the translated DNA; the protein given here uses the DNA translation. Gene names are mouse gene names. The CDR3 extends 3 residues past the end of the read, so its final part is completed from the germline J gene. The chain recombines TRBV13-2 with TRBJ1-6, with D possibly being TRBD1 (5 bases). TRBJ1-6 is an ORF for which the function is uncertain. CDR3 length: 16 residues. Trimming removed 2 bases from V and 5 bases from J, with 14 bases in between. From germline, CDR1 is NNHNN and CDR2 SYGAGS (reference sequence). CDR3 sequence reads: CASGDRVGQNNSPLYF. The covered CDR3 bases are TGTGCCAGCGGTGACCGAGTAGGACAAAATAATTCGCCC.

This clone was seen more than once but under ten times. Each gene name is a mouse one. The CDR3 is CTCRRPGQGYQDTQYF. Incomplete CDR3 DNA: TGCACCTGCAGGAGACCGGGACAGGGGTACCAAGAC. The chain links TRBV1 to TRBJ2-5, with 10 nucleotides matching TRBD1. The read ends 4 residues early relative to the CDR3; the germline J gene fills the gap. Germline values: CDR1 NSQYPW, CDR2 LRSPGD (reference sequence). Losses at the gene ends were 6 bases for V and 1 base for J; bases not matched to a gene: 7. The CDR3 loop spans 16 amino acids. Filled out from reference TRBV1 and TRBJ2-5, the complete variable domain reads VTLLEQNPRWRLVPRGQAVNLRCILKNSQYPWMSWYQQDLQKQLQWLFTLRSPGDKEVKSLPGADYLATRVTDTELRLQVANMSQGRTLYCTCRRPGQGYQDTQYFGPGTRLLVL.

To note about this clone: The gene names given are mouse names. The read terminates 4 residues before the CDR3 end, so the remaining end is supplied by the germline J gene. The V call is TRBV19, the J call TRBJ1-1; 7 nucleotides line up with TRBD1. After removal of 1 base from V and 3 bases from J, the junction contained 3 bases not matched to a gene. This CDR3 has 14 residues. The germline V gene has CDR1 FNHDT and CDR2 SITEND (reference sequence). The sequenced CDR3 bases are TGTGCCAGCAGTATATGGGACAGAGACACA. Protein product: CASSIWDRDT. The CDR3 as a whole reads CASSIWDRDTEVFF.

This clone was counted only a few times. The genes and germline here are from mouse. The read finishes 4 residues shy of the CDR3 end, and the germline J gene is used to complete it. The chain carries TRBV1 and TRBJ2-7; TRBD1 agrees at 7 bases. Germline V lookup: CDR1 NSQYPW, CDR2 LRSPGD (reference sequence). This CDR3 is 14 amino acids long. CDR3 protein: CTCSAGQEGYEQYF. The DNA read from the CDR3 is TGCACCTGCAGTGCCGGACAGGAGGGGTAT.

This clone was observed a handful of times. Mouse names are used for the genes. The read ends 4 residues shy of where the CDR3 ends; the end is completed using the germline J gene. The chain uses TRBV14 and TRBJ2-7, with D tentatively TRBD1 (6 bases). Trimming took 5 bases from V and 0 from J, leaving 12 bases between them. Germline CDR1 is SGHDT and CDR2 is FRDEAV. CDR3 length equals 14 residues. The CDR3 spells CASSPGTISYEQYF. The covered CDR3 bases are TGTGCCAGCAGCCCCGGGACAATCTCCTAT.

Worth noting for this clone: Any gene name here is a mouse gene name. The CDR3 bases that were read are TGTGCCAGCAGTGGCAGGGGCGGCTAT. Its protein product is CASSGRGGY. The complete CDR3 protein is CASSGRGGYEQYF. This chain uses TRBV13-3 with TRBJ2-7, with D possibly being TRBD1 (6 bases). The read terminates 4 residues ahead of where the CDR3 ends, so the germline J gene completes it. Trimming shortened V by 3 bases and J by 3 bases, and 10 bases separated the two germline ends. Germline values: CDR1 NNHDY, CDR2 SYVADS. The length of the CDR3 is 13 residues.

Comment on this clone: All gene names here are mouse names. The read ends 4 residues early relative to the CDR3; the germline J gene fills the gap. The chain combines TRBV13-1 with TRBJ1-4, with TRBD1 matching over 12 bases. The CDR3 is 16 residues long. Germline CDR1 and CDR2: NSHNY and SYGAGN. CDR3 DNA, as far as it was read: TGTGCCAGCAGTGATGCGGGACAGGGGGCAGGCGAA. Protein product: CASSDAGQGAGE. The complete CDR3 reads CASSDAGQGAGERLFF. The full variable domain, completed using reference TRBV13-1 and TRBJ1-4, is EAAVTQSPRNKVTVTGGNVTLSCRQTNSHNYMYWYRQDTGHGLRLIHYSYGAGNLRIGDVPDGYKATRTTQEDFFLLLELASPSQTSLYFCASSDAGQGAGERLFFGHGTKLSVL.